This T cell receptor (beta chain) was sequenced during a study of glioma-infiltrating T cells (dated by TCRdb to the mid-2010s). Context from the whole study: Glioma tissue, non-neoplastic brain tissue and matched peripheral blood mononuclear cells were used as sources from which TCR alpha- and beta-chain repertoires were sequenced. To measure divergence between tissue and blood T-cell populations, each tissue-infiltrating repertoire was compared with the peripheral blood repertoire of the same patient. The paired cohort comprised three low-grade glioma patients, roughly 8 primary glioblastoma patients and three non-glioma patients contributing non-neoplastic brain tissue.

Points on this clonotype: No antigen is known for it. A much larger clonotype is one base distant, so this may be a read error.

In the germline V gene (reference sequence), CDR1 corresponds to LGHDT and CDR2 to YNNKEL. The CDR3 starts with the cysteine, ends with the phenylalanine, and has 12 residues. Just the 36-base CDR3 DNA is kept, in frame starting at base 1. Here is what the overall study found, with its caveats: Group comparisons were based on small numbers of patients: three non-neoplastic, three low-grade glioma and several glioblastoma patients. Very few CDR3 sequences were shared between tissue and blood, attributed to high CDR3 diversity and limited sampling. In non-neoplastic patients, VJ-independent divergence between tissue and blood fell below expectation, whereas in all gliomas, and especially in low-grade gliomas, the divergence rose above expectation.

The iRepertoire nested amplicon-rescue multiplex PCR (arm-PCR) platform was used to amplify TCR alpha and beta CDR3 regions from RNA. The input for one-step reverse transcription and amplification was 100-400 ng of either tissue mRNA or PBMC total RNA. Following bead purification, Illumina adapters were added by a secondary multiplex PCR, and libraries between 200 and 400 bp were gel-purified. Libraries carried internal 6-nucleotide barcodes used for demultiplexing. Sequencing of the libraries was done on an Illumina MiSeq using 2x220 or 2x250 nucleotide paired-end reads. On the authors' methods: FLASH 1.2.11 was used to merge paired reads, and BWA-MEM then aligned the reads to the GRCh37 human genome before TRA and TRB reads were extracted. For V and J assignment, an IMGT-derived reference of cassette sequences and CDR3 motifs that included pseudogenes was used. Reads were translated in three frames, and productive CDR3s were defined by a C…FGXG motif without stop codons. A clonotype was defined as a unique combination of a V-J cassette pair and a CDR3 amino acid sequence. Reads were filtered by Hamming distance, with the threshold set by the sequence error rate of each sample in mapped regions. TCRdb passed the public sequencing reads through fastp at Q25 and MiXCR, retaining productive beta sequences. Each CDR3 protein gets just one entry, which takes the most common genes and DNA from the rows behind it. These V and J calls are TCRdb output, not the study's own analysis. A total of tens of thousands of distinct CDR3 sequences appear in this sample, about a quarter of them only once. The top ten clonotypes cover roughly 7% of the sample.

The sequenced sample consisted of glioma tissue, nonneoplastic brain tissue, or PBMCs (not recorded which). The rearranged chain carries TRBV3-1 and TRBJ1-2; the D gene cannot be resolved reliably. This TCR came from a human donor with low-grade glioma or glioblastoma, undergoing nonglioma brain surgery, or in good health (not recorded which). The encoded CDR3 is CASSHMDYRYTF. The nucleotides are TGTGCCAGCAGCCATATGGACTATCGCTACACCTTC.